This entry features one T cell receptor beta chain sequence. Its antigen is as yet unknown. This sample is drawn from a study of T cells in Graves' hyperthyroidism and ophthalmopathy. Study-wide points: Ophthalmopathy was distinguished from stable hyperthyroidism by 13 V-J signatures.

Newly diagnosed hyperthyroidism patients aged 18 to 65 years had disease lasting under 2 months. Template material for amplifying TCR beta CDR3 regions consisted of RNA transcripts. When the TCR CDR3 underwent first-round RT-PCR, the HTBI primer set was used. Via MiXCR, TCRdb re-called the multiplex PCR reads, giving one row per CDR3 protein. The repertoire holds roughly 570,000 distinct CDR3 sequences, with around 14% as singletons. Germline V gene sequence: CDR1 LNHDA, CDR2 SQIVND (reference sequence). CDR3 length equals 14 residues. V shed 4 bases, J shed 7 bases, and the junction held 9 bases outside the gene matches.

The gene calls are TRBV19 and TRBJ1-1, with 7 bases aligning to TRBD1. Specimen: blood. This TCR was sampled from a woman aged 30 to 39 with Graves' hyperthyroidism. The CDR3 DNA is TGTGCCAGTAGTAGAATGGCTGGGGACAGTGAAGCTTTCTTT. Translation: CASSRMAGDSEAFF.